The next 27 T cell receptor beta chains were all read from a single sample in a study of cytomegalovirus exposure and HLA in healthy donors. Profiling relied on immunoSEQ multiplex PCR, and the TCRdb table lists in-frame clones only, not all of them. The sample carries 55,000 to 80,000 clones, about 95% recorded once. Sequenced: PBMCs. Receptor source: a woman aged 18-29 years in good health and CMV-seropositive.

The chain links TRBV4-3 to TRBJ1-1; 7 bases map to TRBD1. This CDR3 has 14 residues. V lost 3 bases to trimming and J lost 8 bases; unmatched junction nucleotides: 9. The germline CDR1 and CDR2 sequences are LGHNA and YSLEER. The CDR3 nucleotides read TGCGCCAGCAGCCAGCGAGGACAGGCCACCGAAGCTTTCTTT. Translated, it gives CASSQRGQATEAFF.

The V gene is TRBV6-5, the J gene TRBJ2-7, with D perhaps matching TRBD1 (6 bases). CDR1 and CDR2 (germline): MNHEY, SVGAGI. The CDR3 sequence is 14 residues long. Trimming took 7 bases from V and 2 from J, leaving 15 bases between them. CDR3 amino acids: CASTWTQGTYEQYF. As DNA, the CDR3 is TGTGCCAGCACCTGGACCCAGGGGACCTACGAGCAGTACTTC.

This clone was found once. The genes are TRBV7-6 and TRBJ2-1; maybe TRBD2 (7 bases). Germline V lookup: CDR1 SGHVS, CDR2 FNYEAQ. Trimming shortened V by 5 bases and J by 2 bases, and 19 bases separated the two germline ends. This CDR3 comprises 17 residues. For the CDR3, the DNA is TGTGCCAGCAGCCTAGGTGTGGGGGGGCCAACCTACAATGAGCAGTTCTTC. It is translated as CASSLGVGGPTYNEQFF.

The chain links TRBV4-3 to TRBJ1-2; 10 bases are shared with TRBD1. The germline V gene has CDR1 LGHNA and CDR2 YSLEER. V lost 5 bases and J lost 5; bases outside the gene matches: 8. This CDR3 spans 15 amino acids. The CDR3 nucleotides are TGCGCCAGCAGCACCGGGACAGGGGCCCGATATGGCTACACCTTC. Its protein is CASSTGTGARYGYTF.

The chain combines TRBV2 with TRBJ2-2; D is undetermined. In germline, CDR1 is SNHLY, CDR2 FYNNEI. With 3 bases removed from V and 2 bases from J, the gap between germline ends came to 10 bases. The CDR3 spans 15 residues. CDR3 bases: TGTGCCAGCAGTGAGGTGGCGGCAAACACCGGGGAGCTGTTTTTT. As protein: CASSEVAANTGELFF.

The J gene is TRBJ1-1, the V gene TRBV7-6; D gene unclear. Trimming took 8 bases from V and 4 from J, leaving 11 bases between them. This CDR3 is built from 12 residues. Germline CDR1 reads SGHVS; CDR2 reads FNYEAQ. CDR3: CASGSGGTEAFF. The CDR3 nucleotides are TGTGCCAGCGGGTCGGGAGGCACTGAAGCTTTCTTT.

The chain employs TRBV28 and TRBJ1-5, with a weak D call TRBD1 (6 bases). This CDR3 region has 13 residues. Trimming took off 3 bases at V and 6 bases at J, with 9 bases between the two ends. CDR1 MDHEN and CDR2 SYDVKM come from the germline V gene. CDR3 sequence: CASSLGGAQPQHF. DNA for the CDR3: TGTGCCAGCAGTTTGGGGGGGGCTCAGCCCCAGCATTTT. The full variable domain, completed using reference TRBV28 and TRBJ1-5, is DVKVTQSSRYLVKRTGEKVFLECVQDMDHENMFWYRQDPGLGLRLIYFSYDVKMKEKGDIPEGYSVSREKKERFSLILESASTNQTSMYLCASSLGGAQPQHFGDGTRLSIL.

V and J are TRBV2 and TRBJ2-1; 7 bases match TRBD2. Trimming at V came to 8 bases and at J to 6 bases, leaving 10 bases not matched to a gene. Germline V CDR1 and CDR2: SNHLY, FYNNEI. This CDR3 comprises 14 residues. CDR3 loop: CASPVTSLRNEQFF. The DNA for the CDR3 is TGTGCCAGCCCCGTGACTAGCCTCCGCAATGAGCAGTTCTTC.

J is TRBJ1-6 and V is TRBV10-3, with D maybe TRBD1 (5 bases). The CDR3 consists of 15 residues. Trimming took off 6 bases at V and 8 bases at J, with 17 bases between the two ends. CDR1 and CDR2 (germline): ENHRY, SYGVKD. DNA of the CDR3: TGTGCCATCAGCCCGCTAGGGGATTCTGATTCACCCCTCCACTTT. Protein product: CAISPLGDSDSPLHF.

The rearrangement joins TRBV28 to TRBJ1-2; D is ambiguous. The CDR3 runs 14 residues. Germline assignment: CDR1 MDHEN and CDR2 SYDVKM. V dropped 2 bases and J dropped 0 bases, with 7 bases sitting between them. The DNA of the CDR3 is TGTGCCAGCAGTTTACCGGGAACTAACTATGGCTACACCTTC. Amino acids: CASSLPGTNYGYTF.

The rearrangement uses TRBV19 and TRBJ2-7; possibly TRBD1 for D (5 bases). The CDR3 length is 12 residues. V was pared by 5 bases and J by 3 bases, with 8 bases between. The germline V gene has CDR1 LNHDA and CDR2 SQIVND (reference sequence). CDR3 DNA: TGTGCCAGTAGTTCAGGGCGCTACGAGCAGTACTTC. It encodes CASSSGRYEQYF. Full variable domain (remainder filled in from reference TRBV19 and TRBJ2-7): DGGITQSPKYLFRKEGQNVTLSCEQNLNHDAMYWYRQDPGQGLRLIYYSQIVNDFQKGDIAEGYSVSREKKESFPLTVTSAQKNPTAFYLCASSSGRYEQYFGPGTRLTVT.

V gene TRBV4-1 combines with J gene TRBJ2-3, with 8 nucleotides matching TRBD1. With 5 bases clipped from V and 0 bases from J, the junction kept 4 bases outside the gene matches. Germline V CDR1 and CDR2: MGHRA, YSYEKL. The CDR3 loop spans 15 amino acids. CDR3 sequence: CASSLRTGSTDTQYF. DNA for the CDR3: TGCGCCAGCAGCTTAAGGACAGGGAGCACAGATACGCAGTATTTT.

This chain connects TRBV28 to TRBJ1-4, with D perhaps matching TRBD1 (5 bases). The germline gives CDR1 MDHEN, CDR2 SYDVKM. The CDR3 runs to 13 residues. Trimming removed 4 bases at V and 5 bases at J, with 8 bases between. CDR3 sequence (DNA): TGTGCCAGCAGTTCCCCAGGGAATGAAAAACTGTTTTTT. It codes for CASSSPGNEKLFF. Complete variable domain (other parts from reference TRBV28 and TRBJ1-4): DVKVTQSSRYLVKRTGEKVFLECVQDMDHENMFWYRQDPGLGLRLIYFSYDVKMKEKGDIPEGYSVSREKKERFSLILESASTNQTSMYLCASSSPGNEKLFFGSGTQLSVL.

This clone was found a few times. This chain's CDR3 is CASSPMEVGNQPQHF. Here the CDR3 DNA reads TGTGCCAGCTCACCAATGGAGGTAGGGAATCAGCCCCAGCATTTT. This rearrangement joins TRBV18 to TRBJ1-5; D is undetermined. This CDR3 spans 15 amino acids. Germline CDR1 reads KGHSH; CDR2 reads LQKENI. V dropped 2 bases and J dropped 4 bases, with 12 bases sitting between them.

The genes are TRBV5-1 and TRBJ1-4; 8 positions match TRBD1. V lost 4 bases, J lost 7 bases, and 9 bases stayed unmatched. Germline CDR1 reads SGHRS; CDR2 reads YFSETQ. The CDR3 extends over 15 amino acids. CDR3 region: CASSLTGDASEKLFF. In DNA, the CDR3 is TGCGCCAGCAGCCTGACAGGGGACGCTAGTGAAAAACTGTTTTTT.

V usage is TRBV18 and J usage is TRBJ1-1, with D possibly matching TRBD1 (6 bases). Germline V gene sequence: CDR1 KGHSH, CDR2 LQKENI. V dropped 2 bases and J dropped 5 bases, with 15 bases sitting between them. The CDR3 contains 15 residues. Written as DNA, the CDR3 is TGTGCCAGCTCACCAAGGGCGGGGGGCAGTACTGAAGCTTTCTTT. This codes for CASSPRAGGSTEAFF.

The gene calls are TRBV18 and TRBJ2-1, with D possibly matching TRBD2 (5 bases). The CDR3 extends over 15 amino acids. The germline gives CDR1 KGHSH, CDR2 LQKENI. V shed 3 bases and J shed 3 bases, with 12 bases lying between them. The CDR3: CASSPSRELYNEQFF. The DNA of the CDR3 is TGTGCCAGCTCACCGTCCCGGGAACTCTACAATGAGCAGTTCTTC.

This clone has more than one count but fewer than ten. The V and J genes are TRBV6-5 and TRBJ1-3; the D is unclear. The CDR3 spans 15 residues. The V gene lost 0 bases and the J gene lost 2 bases, with 8 bases spanning the gap. Germline CDR1 is MNHEY and CDR2 is SVGAGI. CDR3 in DNA: TGTGCCAGCAGTTACTCGCCCGGGGCTGGAAACACCATATATTTT. The encoded protein is CASSYSPGAGNTIYF.

The V gene is TRBV28, the J gene TRBJ1-1; TRBD1 is a possible D gene (6 bases). Trimming stripped 3 bases from V and 2 bases from J, with 13 bases between. Germline CDR1 reads MDHEN; CDR2 reads SYDVKM. The CDR3 covers 15 residues. The CDR3 protein is CASSFPLGTNTEAFF. The CDR3 nucleotides are TGTGCCAGCAGTTTCCCACTGGGGACAAACACTGAAGCTTTCTTT.

This clone was seen a single time. V is TRBV6-5 and J is TRBJ1-1; unclear D gene. V gave up 2 bases and J gave up 7 bases, with 14 bases separating them. Germline lookup yields CDR1 MNHEY and CDR2 SVGAGI. The CDR3 runs to 14 residues. The CDR3 bases are TGTGCCAGCAGTTACGGCCGAGGCGAAATTGAAGCTTTCTTT. Amino acids: CASSYGRGEIEAFF.

The rearrangement links TRBV15 to TRBJ1-4; D gene unclear. The CDR3 sequence is 16 residues long. Trimming removed 3 bases from V and 8 bases from J, with 19 bases in between. Germline assignment: CDR1 LNHNV and CDR2 YYDKDF (reference sequence). The CDR3 is CATSRFPGREREKLFF. The CDR3, as DNA: TGTGCCACCAGCAGGTTTCCGGGGAGGGAGAGGGAAAAACTGTTTTTT.

The chain employs TRBV18 and TRBJ2-7, with D tentatively TRBD2 (7 bases). The CDR3 loop spans 16 amino acids. Trimming removed 0 bases at V and 7 bases at J, with 19 bases between. Germline CDR1 KGHSH, CDR2 LQKENI. The CDR3 coding sequence is TGTGCCAGCTCACCACCGGGGGGGGCTTCCTCCCGGGAGCAGTACTTC. Its protein product is CASSPPGGASSREQYF. The full variable domain, its missing parts supplied by reference TRBV18 and TRBJ2-7, is NAGVMQNPRHLVRRRGQEARLRCSPMKGHSHVYWYRQLPEEGLKFMVYLQKENIIDESGMPKERFSAEFPKEGPSILRIQQVVRGDSAAYFCASSPPGGASSREQYFGPGTRLTVT.

As concerns this clone: The junction and the germline gene differ at one end; a read error may be behind it. This chain joins TRBV28 and TRBJ2-7; D is possibly TRBD2 (5 bases). CDR3 length: 11 amino acids. Germline-derived CDR1 and CDR2 are MDHEN and SYDVKM. The CDR3 spells CASSFGRVRDF. The CDR3 nucleotides are TGTGCCAGCAGTTTCGGGCGGGTTCGAGACTTC.

The J gene is TRBJ2-3, the V gene TRBV2, with TRBD2 identical over 8 bases. CDR3 size: 15 residues. The germline V gene encodes CDR1 SNHLY and CDR2 FYNNEI. V was clipped by 6 bases and J by 9 bases; unmatched bases: 14. The CDR3 coding sequence is TGTGCCAGCAGGTCGAGCGGGGGCGTCGTGCGGACGCAGTATTTT. Translated, it gives CASRSSGGVVRTQYF. The whole variable domain, remainder taken from reference TRBV2 and TRBJ2-3, is EPEVTQTPSHQVTQMGQEVILRCVPISNHLYFYWYRQILGQKVEFLVSFYNNEISEKSEIFDDQFSVERPDGSNFTLKIRSTKLEDSAMYFCASRSSGGVVRTQYFGPGTRLTVL.

This clone has a handful of counts. The chain combines TRBV7-3 with TRBJ2-3; possible D gene TRBD2, 6 bases. The CDR3 spans 15 residues. V was trimmed by 5 bases and J by 1 base, leaving 13 bases between them. CDR1 and CDR2 (germline): SGHTA, FQGTGA. The CDR3 region is CASSPDSGGTDTQYF. For the CDR3, the DNA is TGTGCCAGCAGCCCGGATAGCGGTGGCACAGATACGCAGTATTTT.

This clone was recorded only once. The chain couples TRBV7-2 to TRBJ1-2; D gene ambiguous. Germline V gene sequence: CDR1 SGHTA, CDR2 FQGNSA. The CDR3 is 14 amino acids. The V end was cut by 1 base, the J end by 4 bases, with 10 bases between. In DNA form, the CDR3 reads TGTGCCAGCAGCTTAGTCCCGGAGTCCTATGGCTACACCTTC. This translates into CASSLVPESYGYTF.

V gene TRBV6-6 combines with J gene TRBJ2-3; 9 positions match TRBD1. This CDR3 is built from 14 residues. Germline CDR1 is MNHNY and CDR2 is SVGAGI (reference sequence). V was clipped by 6 bases and J by 9 bases; unmatched bases: 10. The CDR3 reads CASSRDRGSYTQYF. The CDR3, as DNA: TGTGCCAGCAGCCGCGACAGGGGGAGTTACACGCAGTATTTT.